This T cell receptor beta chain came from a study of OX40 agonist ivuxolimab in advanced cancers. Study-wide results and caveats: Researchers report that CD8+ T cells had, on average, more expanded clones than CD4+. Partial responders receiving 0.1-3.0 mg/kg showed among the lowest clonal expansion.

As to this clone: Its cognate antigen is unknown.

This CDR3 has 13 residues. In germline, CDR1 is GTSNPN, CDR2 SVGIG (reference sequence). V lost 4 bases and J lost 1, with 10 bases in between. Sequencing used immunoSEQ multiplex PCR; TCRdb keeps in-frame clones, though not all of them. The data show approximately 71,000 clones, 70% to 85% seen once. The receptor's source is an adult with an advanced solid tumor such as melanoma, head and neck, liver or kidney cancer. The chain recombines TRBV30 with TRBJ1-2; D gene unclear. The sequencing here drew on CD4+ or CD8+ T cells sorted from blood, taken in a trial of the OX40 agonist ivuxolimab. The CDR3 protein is CAWKSPHNYGYTF. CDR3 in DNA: TGTGCCTGGAAGTCCCCTCATAACTATGGCTACACCTTC.